This T cell receptor beta chain was retrieved from a study of Graves' ophthalmopathy and Graves' hyperthyroidism. TCR beta CDR3 amplification used RNA transcripts. In the first round, RT-PCR was carried out with HTBI primers, and a multiplex PCR formed the second round. Each CDR3 protein gets one entry after TCRdb re-called the multiplex PCR reads with MiXCR. The table has some 15,000 distinct CDR3 sequences, roughly 45% seen once. After removal of 1 base from V and 0 bases from J, the junction contained 3 bases not matched to a gene. The germline gives CDR1 SGHTA, CDR2 FQGTGA. CDR3 length: 16 amino acids. No donor had other autoimmune disease, uncontrolled infection, pregnancy or lactation. A volume of 8.5 to 10 ml of fresh peripheral blood supplied the PBMCs.

V gene TRBV7-3 combines with J gene TRBJ2-1, with 7 bases aligning to TRBD2. Sample: peripheral blood. The clonotype originates from a woman aged 25 to 39 with Graves' ophthalmopathy. CDR3 coding DNA: TGTGCCAGCAGCTTAAGGGGGGGGGGCTCCTACAATGAGCAGTTCTTC. Its translation: CASSLRGGGSYNEQFF.